This T cell receptor (beta chain) appears in the sequencing data of a study of blood T cell repertoires in COVID-19. Study at large: The analysed material was cDNA or gDNA that came from T cells, B-cell-depleted T cells, or PBMCs.

Germline-derived CDR1 and CDR2 are SNHLY and FYNNEI. Deletions cut 5 bases from V and 3 bases from J, with 12 bases between. This CDR3 comprises 14 residues. Per the authors' pipeline: Using reference gene primer amplification, nucleated cell counts were estimated. TCRdb's copy holds only in-frame clones and misses some; the assay was immunoSEQ multiplex PCR. V and J calls and clone size are as listed in that table; D and trimming were resolved from the DNA. The sample contains 150,000 or so clones, 82% of which appear only once. The sample consisted of peripheral blood. The chain is built from TRBV2 and TRBJ2-3, with D unresolved. The receptor was isolated from a woman aged 40 to 55 with COVID-19, enrolled during active disease. For the CDR3, the DNA is TGTGCCAGCAGTTACAGCCATCTGACAGATACGCAGTATTTT. Protein product: CASSYSHLTDTQYF. The full variable domain, with the rest looked up from reference TRBV2 and TRBJ2-3, is EPEVTQTPSHQVTQMGQEVILRCVPISNHLYFYWYRQILGQKVEFLVSFYNNEISEKSEIFDDQFSVERPDGSNFTLKIRSTKLEDSAMYFCASSYSHLTDTQYFGPGTRLTVL.